This T cell receptor beta chain was captured in a study of blood T cells in healthy people across ages. Whole-study findings and limits: Samples with more naive T cells showed higher observed beta diversity. Conclusively comparing naive with antigen-experienced cells was impossible with unsorted PBMCs. Naive CD4+ cells and diversity were both higher in long-lived donors than in aged donors.

With a J-beta primer mix and a sample-barcoded 5' primer, a second PCR ran about 7 to 12 cycles. Unique molecular identifiers of 12 random nucleotides labeled each cDNA. TCRdb itself ran the 5' RACE reads through MiXCR, one entry per CDR3 protein. The sample records hundreds of thousands of distinct CDR3 sequences, about half being singletons. Germline V gene data show CDR1 as DFQATT and CDR2 as SNEGSKA (reference sequence). The CDR3 is 12 amino acids. V was trimmed by 6 bases and J by 4 bases, leaving 12 bases between them. This clonotype was counted only a few times. Its specificity is not known. This sequence joins TRBV20-1 and TRBJ1-2; weak D call: TRBD1 (6 bases). The source is a woman in her fifties or sixties in good health. Sequenced sample: blood. The DNA for the CDR3 is TGCAGTGCAAGGCTACAGGGCTATGGCTACACCTTC. Translated: CSARLQGYGYTF.